This T cell receptor beta chain was sequenced for a study of prognosis after radiotherapy for stage I lung cancer. This CDR3 has 14 amino acids. The germline V gene encodes CDR1 SEHNR and CDR2 FQNEAQ (reference sequence). The J segment lost 1 base and the V segment lost 4 bases, leaving 3 bases of the junction unmatched. Genomic DNA served as the source from which two-round multiplex PCR generated TCR beta CDR3 amplicons. With primers specific to each TRBV and TRBJ gene, the first-round PCR was performed. TCRdb analysed the multiplex PCR reads with MiXCR anew, one entry per CDR3 protein. The sample holds 10,000 to 15,000 distinct CDR3 sequences; 43% are singletons and the top ten take 35% to 50%. Regarding this clonotype: A single base separates this from a much larger clone, so it may be a read error.

The chain uses TRBV7-9 and TRBJ1-1, with TRBD1 matching 7 bases. The TCR comes from a donor aged 50 or older with non-small cell lung cancer. The material was PBMCs, obtained before or after stereotactic body radiation therapy (not recorded which). The CDR3 nucleotides read TGTGCCAGCAGCTGGGGACAGAGGAACACTGAAGCTTTCTTT. This codes for CASSWGQRNTEAFF.